This record covers a single T cell receptor (beta chain). The sample comes from a study of T cell changes during pregnancy in multiple sclerosis. This CDR3 comprises 14 residues. Germline values: CDR1 SGHTA, CDR2 FQGTGA. After removal of 4 bases from V and 4 bases from J, the junction contained 5 bases not matched to a gene. Data came from immunoSEQ multiplex PCR; TCRdb stores just in-frame clones and leaves some out. The data hold some 100,000 clones, with about nine tenths observed a single time. V usage is TRBV7-3 and J usage is TRBJ2-7; 9 bases fit TRBD1. This sequence was found in a female donor with multiple sclerosis, enrolled in a pregnancy study. Sample: peripheral blood, taken in the second trimester of pregnancy. CDR3 sequence (DNA): TGTGCCAGCAGCTCCTCGGGACAGGGTTACGAGCAGTACTTC. It codes for CASSSSGQGYEQYF.